What follows are 5 T cell receptor beta chains derived from one specimen sequenced in a study of spatial heterogeneity in lung cancer. Time point here: sample taken at primary tumor resection. The sequenced material consisted of unsorted whole RNA from tumor, nontumor lung or frozen PBMC. TCRdb recomputed calls from the 5' RACE reads with MiXCR, one row per CDR3 protein. The table has about 48,000 distinct CDR3 sequences, roughly 5.7% seen once. Sequencing used PBMCs, obtained at surgery. The source is a male donor with early-stage non-small cell lung cancer.

In its sample, this clonotype is medium-sized (0.01 to 0.1%). The chain carries TRBV29-1 and TRBJ2-1; no definite D call. Trimming took 4 bases from V and 7 from J, leaving 17 bases between them. The CDR3 has 14 amino acids. Per the germline V gene, CDR1 is SQVTM and CDR2 is ANQGSEA. The CDR3: CSVGGSPSWNEQFF. The CDR3 DNA reads as TGCAGCGTTGGAGGTAGCCCCTCCTGGAATGAGCAGTTCTTC.

This clonotype was seen repeatedly, ten times or more. This sequence joins TRBV4-3 and TRBJ2-7; D possibly corresponds to TRBD2 (5 bases). Trimming took 2 bases from V and 5 from J, leaving 13 bases between them. In germline, CDR1 is LGHNA, CDR2 YSLEER. The CDR3 runs to 14 residues. The DNA of the CDR3 is TGCGCCAGCAGCCAAAAACTAGATCTAAACGAGCAGTACTTC. It yields the protein CASSQKLDLNEQYF.

This clonotype was observed at least ten times. The chain combines TRBV6-2 or TRBV6-3 with TRBJ2-1; D call uncertain. Germline-derived CDR1 and CDR2 are MNHEY and SVGEGT. This CDR3 has 13 residues. V lost 3 bases and J lost 7, with 10 bases in between. CDR3 amino acids: CASSYAKPNEQFF. DNA of the CDR3: TGTGCCAGCAGTTATGCCAAACCGAATGAGCAGTTCTTC.

This clonotype was found many times. This rearrangement joins TRBV20-1 to TRBJ2-1; D remains unclear. The CDR3 totals 15 residues. Trimming stripped 0 bases from V and 0 bases from J, with 9 bases between. Germline lookup yields CDR1 DFQATT and CDR2 SNEGSKA (reference sequence). The CDR3 region has the DNA TGCAGTGCTAGAGATTGGTTTCGCTCCTACAATGAGCAGTTCTTC. Translating gives CSARDWFRSYNEQFF.

This clonotype was seen at least ten times. The V call is TRBV5-1, the J call TRBJ2-2, with a tentative D call TRBD2 (5 bases). The germline V gene encodes CDR1 SGHRS and CDR2 YFSETQ. The CDR3 contains 14 residues. The V end was cut by 1 base, the J end by 5 bases, with 9 bases between. CDR3 in amino acids: CASSLLRETGELFF. CDR3 coding DNA: TGCGCCAGCAGCTTGTTGAGGGAGACCGGGGAGCTGTTTTTT.